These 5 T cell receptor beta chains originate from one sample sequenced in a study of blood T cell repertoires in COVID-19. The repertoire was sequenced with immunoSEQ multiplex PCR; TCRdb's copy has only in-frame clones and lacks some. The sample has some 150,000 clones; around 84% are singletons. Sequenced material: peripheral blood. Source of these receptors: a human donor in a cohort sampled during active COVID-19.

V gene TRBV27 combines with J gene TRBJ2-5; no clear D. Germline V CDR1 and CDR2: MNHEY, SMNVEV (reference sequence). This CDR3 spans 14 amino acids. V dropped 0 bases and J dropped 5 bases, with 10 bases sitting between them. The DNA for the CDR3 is TGTGCCAGCAGTTTATCTCGAGTAAGCGAGACCCAGTACTTC. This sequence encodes CASSLSRVSETQYF.

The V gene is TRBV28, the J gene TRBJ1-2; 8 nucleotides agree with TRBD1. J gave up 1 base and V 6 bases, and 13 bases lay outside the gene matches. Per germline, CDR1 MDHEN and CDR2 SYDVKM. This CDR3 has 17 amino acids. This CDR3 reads CASRFSLGQGSNYGYTF. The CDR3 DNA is TGTGCCAGCAGGTTCTCCCTCGGACAGGGAAGTAACTATGGCTACACCTTC.

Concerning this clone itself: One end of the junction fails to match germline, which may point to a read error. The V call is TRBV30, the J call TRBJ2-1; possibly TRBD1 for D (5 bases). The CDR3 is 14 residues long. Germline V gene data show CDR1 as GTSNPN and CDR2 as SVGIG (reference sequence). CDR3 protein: CAWSVSSPRAERFF. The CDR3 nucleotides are TGTGCCTGGAGTGTCTCCAGCCCCAGGGCCGAGCGGTTCTTC. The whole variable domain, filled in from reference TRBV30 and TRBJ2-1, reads SQTIHQWPATLVQPVGSPLSLECTVEGTSNPNLYWYRQAAGRGLQLLFYSVGIGQISSEVPQNLSASRPQDRQFILSSKKLLLSDSGFYLCAWSVSSPRAERFFGPGTRLTVL.

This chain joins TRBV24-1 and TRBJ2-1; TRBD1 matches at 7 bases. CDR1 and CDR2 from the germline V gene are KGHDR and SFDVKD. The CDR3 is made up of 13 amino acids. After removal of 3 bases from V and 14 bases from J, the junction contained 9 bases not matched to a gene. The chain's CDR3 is CATSDTERQGEFF. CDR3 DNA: TGTGCCACCAGTGATACGGAAAGACAGGGTGAGTTCTTC.

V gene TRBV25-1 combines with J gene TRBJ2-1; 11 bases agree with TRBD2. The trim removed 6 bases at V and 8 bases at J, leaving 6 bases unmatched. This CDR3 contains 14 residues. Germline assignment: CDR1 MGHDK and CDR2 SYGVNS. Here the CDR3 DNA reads TGTGCCAGCAGACCCGGGACTAGCGGCGATGAGCAGTTCTTC. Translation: CASRPGTSGDEQFF.